The present entry profiles one T cell receptor (beta chain) with its context. It was with 60 Vbeta and 13 Jbeta primers that the PCR ran. Method: immunoSEQ multiplex PCR; TCRdb's copy keeps in-frame clones and lacks some. The data show roughly 100,000 clones, with 76% seen just once and about 7.5% held by the top ten. This entry comes from a study of cytomegalovirus exposure and HLA in healthy donors. Germline values: CDR1 KGHSH, CDR2 LQKENI. This CDR3 contains 15 residues. The trim removed 3 bases at V and 3 bases at J, leaving 5 bases unmatched. V usage is TRBV18 and J usage is TRBJ2-1, with 7 bases aligning to TRBD1. The sample taken for sequencing was PBMCs. The receptor's source is a man in his forties in good health and CMV-seropositive. The CDR3 sequence is CASSPTTGRYNEQFF. The CDR3 DNA reads TGTGCCAGCTCACCGACGACAGGGCGCTACAATGAGCAGTTCTTC.